This T cell receptor beta chain was documented in a study of cytomegalovirus exposure and HLA in healthy donors. Study conclusions and caveats: Earlier findings revealed that most TCR beta V segments proved productive either about 87% or about 30% of the time. Cytomegalovirus status was reportedly diagnosed by the classifier with high specificity and sensitivity.

The study ran its PCR with 60 Vbeta and 13 Jbeta primers. The protocol was immunoSEQ multiplex PCR, while the TCRdb copy is restricted to in-frame clones and leaves out a portion. The repertoire holds 150,000 to 250,000 clones, with more than 75% as singletons. Concerning this clone itself: Its specificity is not known.

V was trimmed by 6 bases and J by 1 base, leaving 15 bases between them. The germline CDR1 and CDR2 sequences are ENHRY and SYGVKD. This CDR3 is built from 15 residues. This TCR derives from a woman aged 50 to 60 in good health and CMV-seropositive. The sequencing input was PBMCs. This chain joins TRBV10-3 and TRBJ1-1; tentatively, D is TRBD1 (5 bases). The CDR3 here is CAISQIMDKNTEAFF. DNA of the CDR3: TGTGCCATCAGCCAGATAATGGACAAGAACACTGAAGCTTTCTTT.